This entry concerns a single TCR beta chain. The same CDR3 is also encoded by other DNA sequences in this sample. In the study's own analysis: Reference gene primer amplification gave nucleated cell count estimates. This table comes from immunoSEQ multiplex PCR, and its TCRdb copy is limited to in-frame clones, with some not included. V and J calls and clone size are as listed in that table; D and trimming were resolved from the DNA. The sample lists 400,000 to 450,000 clones; approximately 90% were seen once. This sample is drawn from a study of blood T cell repertoires in COVID-19. Background on the study: The United States, Italy and Spain were the sources of the acute and convalescent COVID-19 samples. In each case, the material was cDNA or gDNA derived from T cells, B-cell-depleted T cells, or PBMCs.

The CDR3 runs 14 residues. V lost 1 base to trimming and J lost 0 bases, with 7 bases between them. Germline V CDR1 and CDR2: GTSNPN, SVGIG (reference sequence). One Seattle source followed patients from active infection through their disease course. The rearrangement uses TRBV30 and TRBJ1-5, with unresolved D. This clonotype originated in a man aged 18 to 29 with COVID-19, enrolled during active disease. Material for sequencing was peripheral blood. The CDR3 loop reads CAWSGLYSNQPQHF. DNA for the CDR3: TGTGCCTGGAGTGGTCTATATAGCAATCAGCCCCAGCATTTT.